This T cell receptor beta chain was profiled in a study of blood T cell repertoires in COVID-19. About the research overall: Both acute and convalescent COVID-19 samples were obtained from the United States, Italy and Spain. The analysed material was cDNA or gDNA that came from T cells, B-cell-depleted T cells, or PBMCs.

Trimming stripped 3 bases from V and 7 bases from J, with 7 bases between. The length of the CDR3 is 12 residues. The germline CDR1 and CDR2 sequences are KGHSH and LQKENI. Original processing methods: Nucleated cell counts were estimated from reference gene primer amplification. Method: immunoSEQ multiplex PCR; TCRdb's copy keeps in-frame clones and lacks some. The V and J calls and the clone size are those of that table, but D and trimming were determined from the DNA. The data show under 150,000 clones, roughly 88% seen once. The sample comprised peripheral blood. The sequence came from a human donor in a cohort sampled during active COVID-19. The V call is TRBV18, the J call TRBJ2-1, with D tentatively TRBD1 (5 bases). The CDR3 loop reads CASSPGLNEQFF. CDR3 nucleotides: TGTGCCAGCTCACCGGGGCTTAATGAGCAGTTCTTC.